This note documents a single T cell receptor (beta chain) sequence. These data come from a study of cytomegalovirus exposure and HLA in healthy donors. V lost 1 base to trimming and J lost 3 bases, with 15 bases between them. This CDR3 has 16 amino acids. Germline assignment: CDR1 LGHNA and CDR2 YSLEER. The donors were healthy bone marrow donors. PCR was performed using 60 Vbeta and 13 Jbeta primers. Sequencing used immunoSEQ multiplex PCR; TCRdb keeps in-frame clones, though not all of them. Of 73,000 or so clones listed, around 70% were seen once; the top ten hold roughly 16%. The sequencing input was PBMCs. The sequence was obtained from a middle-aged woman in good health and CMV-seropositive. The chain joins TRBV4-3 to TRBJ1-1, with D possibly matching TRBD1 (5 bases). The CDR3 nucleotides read TGCGCCAGCAGCCAAGTTTTGGGGGGAAGAGACACTGAAGCTTTCTTT. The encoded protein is CASSQVLGGRDTEAFF.